The 4 T cell receptor beta chains in this list originate from one sample, sequenced in a study of blood T cell repertoires in COVID-19. The method was immunoSEQ multiplex PCR; TCRdb's version includes in-frame clones alone and lacks a portion of them. In the table there are fewer than 120,000 clones, about 75% of which are singletons. The sequenced sample was peripheral blood. The receptor set was obtained from a woman over 75 with active or convalescent COVID-19.

This chain connects TRBV5-6 to TRBJ1-2, with D perhaps matching TRBD1 (6 bases). This CDR3 comprises 16 residues. Trimming pared 0 bases from V and 4 bases from J, leaving 16 bases between. Germline V gives CDR1 SGHDT, CDR2 YYEEEE. CDR3 sequence (DNA): TGTGCCAGCAGCTTGGAGGCGGGGGCAAGGGGCTATGGCTACACCTTC. It is translated as CASSLEAGARGYGYTF.

The chain uses TRBV6-6 and TRBJ1-2; 8 nucleotides align to TRBD1. The CDR3 sequence is 13 residues long. V was clipped by 6 bases and J by 6 bases; unmatched bases: 6. Germline CDR1 and CDR2: MNHNY and SVGAGI (reference sequence). The CDR3 nucleotides read TGTGCCAGCAGGAAACAGGGGGATGATGGCTACACCTTC. Protein product: CASRKQGDDGYTF.

The chain uses TRBV7-2 and TRBJ2-7; 12 bases match TRBD2. Germline values: CDR1 SGHTA, CDR2 FQGNSA. With 0 bases clipped from V and 3 bases from J, the junction kept 0 bases outside the gene matches. CDR3 length equals 15 residues. The DNA of the CDR3 is TGTGCCAGCAGCTTAGCGACTAGCGGGAGCTACGAGCAGTACTTC. It codes for CASSLATSGSYEQYF.

The CDR3 DNA sequence: TGCGCCAGCAGCCAAGATCGGAGATATCACTCTGGAAACACCATATATTTT. Residues: CASSQDRRYHSGNTIYF. The J gene is TRBJ1-3, the V gene TRBV4-3; unclear D gene. The CDR3 runs 17 residues. Looked up from germline, CDR1 is LGHNA and CDR2 is YSLEER. Trimming took 0 bases from V and 0 from J, leaving 12 bases between them.